Listed here are 14 T cell receptor beta chains from one sample, sequenced in a study of blood T cell repertoires in COVID-19. Produced via immunoSEQ multiplex PCR; TCRdb's table is partial and in-frame only. The table has approximately 300,000 clones, 75% to 90% seen once; the top ten hold approximately 5.2%. Sample: PBMCs or T cells enriched from blood (not recorded which). The receptors originated from a man aged 60 to 75 who had recovered from COVID-19.

The J gene is TRBJ2-7, the V gene TRBV27, with 10 bases matching TRBD2. The length of the CDR3 is 15 residues. Germline trimming cut 7 bases from V and 4 bases from J; bases unmatched to any gene: 10. CDR1 MNHEY and CDR2 SMNVEV come from the germline V gene (reference sequence). The chain's CDR3 is CASTEAGGPGYEQYF. CDR3 sequence (DNA): TGTGCCAGCACCGAAGCGGGAGGGCCAGGTTACGAGCAGTACTTC.

V gene TRBV5-1 combines with J gene TRBJ1-1, with a tentative D call TRBD1 (5 bases). Germline-derived CDR1 and CDR2 are SGHRS and YFSETQ. The CDR3 has 12 amino acids. V was clipped by 3 bases and J by 8 bases, with 11 bases between them. The CDR3 DNA reads as TGCGCCAGCAGCTGGAGGGGCGGGGAAGCTTTCTTT. Amino acid sequence: CASSWRGGEAFF.

The V and J genes are TRBV2 and TRBJ1-6; tentatively, D is TRBD1 (6 bases). Germline-derived CDR1 and CDR2 are SNHLY and FYNNEI. The CDR3 loop spans 14 amino acids. Trimming took off 8 bases at V and 7 bases at J, with 15 bases between the two ends. The DNA of the CDR3 is TGTGCCAGCTTAATACAGGGTACGAATTCACCCCTCCACTTT. It translates to CASLIQGTNSPLHF.

In its sample, this clone was seen once. The chain employs TRBV4-2 and TRBJ2-3; D remains unclear. The CDR3 is made up of 14 amino acids. Germline loops: CDR1 LGHNA, CDR2 YNFKEQ. Trimming cost V 1 base and J 1 base, with 6 bases left between them. The CDR3 reads CASSQVEGTDTQYF. The CDR3, as DNA: TGTGCCAGCAGCCAAGTAGAGGGCACAGATACGCAGTATTTT.

This rearrangement joins TRBV9 to TRBJ1-5; 9 bases match TRBD1. The CDR3 covers 17 residues. Germline values: CDR1 SGDLS, CDR2 YYNGEE. J gave up 7 bases and V 3 bases, and 14 bases lay outside the gene matches. The CDR3 is CASSGAGTGTGWQPQHF. The DNA for the CDR3 is TGTGCCAGCAGCGGTGCAGGCACCGGGACAGGGTGGCAGCCCCAGCATTTT.

V and J are TRBV5-4 and TRBJ2-7; 10 bases line up with TRBD1. The V segment lost 3 bases and the J segment 7 bases; nucleotides outside the gene matches: 10. CDR3 size: 15 residues. The germline CDR1 and CDR2 sequences are SGHNT and YYREEE (reference sequence). This CDR3 is CASSSGQGVPEEQYF. The DNA of the CDR3 is TGTGCCAGCAGCTCCGGACAGGGGGTGCCGGAAGAGCAGTACTTC.

The V and J genes are TRBV2 and TRBJ2-5; 7 bases line up with TRBD2. The CDR3 is 15 residues long. The J segment lost 5 bases and the V segment lost 2 bases, leaving 8 bases of the junction unmatched. CDR1 is SNHLY, CDR2 FYNNEI, per germline. The CDR3 bases are TGTGCCAGCAGTGAAAGGCTAGCGGCCATGGAGACCCAGTACTTC. Amino acid sequence: CASSERLAAMETQYF.

This clone was recorded only once. The V call is TRBV11-3, the J call TRBJ2-1; D unclear. Per the germline V gene, CDR1 is SGHNT and CDR2 is YENEEA. V was trimmed by 5 bases and J by 0 bases, leaving 11 bases between them. This CDR3 has 15 residues. CDR3 DNA sequence: TGTGCCAGCAGCGCCGGTTCGAGCTCCTACAATGAGCAGTTCTTC. Its translation: CASSAGSSSYNEQFF.

The chain joins TRBV2 to TRBJ2-5; 8 nucleotides line up with TRBD1. This CDR3 has 13 amino acids. V gave up 6 bases and J gave up 5 bases; unmatched junction bases: 5. CDR1 is SNHLY and CDR2 is FYNNEI in the germline V gene. The CDR3 loop is CASRTGGGETQYF. CDR3 DNA sequence: TGTGCCAGCAGAACAGGGGGTGGGGAGACCCAGTACTTC. Full variable domain (missing parts from reference TRBV2 and TRBJ2-5): EPEVTQTPSHQVTQMGQEVILRCVPISNHLYFYWYRQILGQKVEFLVSFYNNEISEKSEIFDDQFSVERPDGSNFTLKIRSTKLEDSAMYFCASRTGGGETQYFGPGTRLLVL.

The chain has TRBV28 and TRBJ1-6; a possible D gene is TRBD1 (6 bases). The germline V gene has CDR1 MDHEN and CDR2 SYDVKM. This CDR3 contains 15 residues. Trimming removed 2 bases at V and 9 bases at J, with 14 bases between. The CDR3 sequence: CASSLTTGLSSPLHF. The CDR3 region has the DNA TGTGCCAGCAGTTTAACTACAGGGTTGAGTTCACCCCTCCACTTT. The whole variable domain, remainder taken from reference TRBV28 and TRBJ1-6, is DVKVTQSSRYLVKRTGEKVFLECVQDMDHENMFWYRQDPGLGLRLIYFSYDVKMKEKGDIPEGYSVSREKKERFSLILESASTNQTSMYLCASSLTTGLSSPLHFGNGTRLTVT.

This clone was seen more than once but under ten times. This chain uses TRBV28 with TRBJ1-5, with D possibly TRBD1 on 6 matching bases. Trimming removed 6 bases at V and 5 bases at J, with 17 bases between. The CDR3 loop spans 15 amino acids. Germline assignment: CDR1 MDHEN and CDR2 SYDVKM. The CDR3 DNA reads as TGTGCCAGCAGGCGGCCGACAGGAGACGATCAGCCCCAGCATTTT. Protein: CASRRPTGDDQPQHF. Filled out from reference TRBV28 and TRBJ1-5, the complete variable domain reads DVKVTQSSRYLVKRTGEKVFLECVQDMDHENMFWYRQDPGLGLRLIYFSYDVKMKEKGDIPEGYSVSREKKERFSLILESASTNQTSMYLCASRRPTGDDQPQHFGDGTRLSIL.

The J gene is TRBJ1-2, the V gene TRBV30; 11 bases align to TRBD1. V lost 2 bases to trimming and J lost 7 bases; unmatched junction nucleotides: 6. The CDR3 consists of 14 residues. The germline CDR1 and CDR2 sequences are GTSNPN and SVGIG (reference sequence). CDR3 in DNA: TGTGCCTGGAGTCAGGGACAGGGGGTACTTGGCTACACCTTC. Amino acids: CAWSQGQGVLGYTF.

V and J are TRBV19 and TRBJ2-7, with 8 bases matching TRBD1. This CDR3 is 15 amino acids long. Germline lookup yields CDR1 LNHDA and CDR2 SQIVND (reference sequence). Losses at the gene ends were 3 bases for V and 4 bases for J; bases not matched to a gene: 8. In nucleotides, the CDR3 is TGTGCCAGTAGTATCGCCGGACAGGGTTATTACGAGCAGTACTTC. This encodes CASSIAGQGYYEQYF.

This clone was observed a single time. V gene TRBV5-1 combines with J gene TRBJ2-3, with 12 bases fitting TRBD2. Germline CDR1 reads SGHRS; CDR2 reads YFSETQ. V gave up 4 bases and J gave up 5 bases; unmatched junction bases: 5. The CDR3 loop spans 15 amino acids. This CDR3 is CASSPTTSGGDTQYF. CDR3 nucleotides: TGCGCCAGCAGCCCAACGACTAGCGGGGGAGATACGCAGTATTTT.